This T cell receptor beta chain emerged from a study of T cells after yellow fever vaccination. Whole-study findings and limits: Contamination of FACS-sorted repertoires by abundant clonotypes from the bulk population could occur.

V gave up 5 bases and J gave up 6 bases; unmatched junction bases: 8. In germline, CDR1 is KGHSH, CDR2 LQKENI. This CDR3 has 14 amino acids. TCRdb passed the 5' RACE reads through MiXCR, listing each CDR3 protein once. The top ten clones hold over 2.5% of a sample with roughly 120,000 distinct CDR3 sequences, more than 5.5% of them seen once. This clonotype showed up just a few times. The antigen remains undetermined. This chain links TRBV18 with TRBJ2-7; 9 bases align to TRBD1. This receptor was obtained from a man aged 18 to 29 who received the YFV17D yellow fever vaccine. This specimen was CD4+ T cells sorted from PBMCs, taken about 49 days after the first yellow fever vaccination. The CDR3 loop is CASSDRGAFSEQYF. Written as DNA, the CDR3 is TGTGCCAGCTCAGACAGGGGGGCCTTCTCCGAGCAGTACTTC.